This T cell receptor (beta chain) derives from a study of blood T cell repertoires in COVID-19. Study overall: PBMCs, B-cell-depleted T cells, or T cells provided the cDNA or gDNA that made up the material.

This clone was detected once. In the authors' methods: It was from reference gene primer amplification that nucleated cell counts were estimated. Sequencing was performed with immunoSEQ multiplex PCR; in TCRdb, only in-frame clones are kept and a portion is missing. The V and J calls and clone size come from that table; D and trimming were worked out from the DNA. The data show 65,000 or so clones, approximately 84% seen once. Sequenced material: peripheral blood. The source of this sequence is a middle-aged man with active COVID-19.

CDR3 DNA sequence: TGTGCCAGCAGTCAGACAGCCATGGGTGAAAAACTGTTTTTT. Encoded protein: CASSQTAMGEKLFF. V gene TRBV3-1 (or the pseudogene TRBV3-2) combines with J gene TRBJ1-4, with D maybe TRBD1 (5 bases). V lost 6 bases and J lost 7, with 15 bases in between. The CDR3 extends over 14 amino acids. CDR1 and CDR2 (germline): LGHDT, YNNKEL (reference sequence).